This is a list of T cell receptor beta chains from one sample in a study of blood T cell repertoires in COVID-19. Libraries were prepared by immunoSEQ multiplex PCR; TCRdb keeps only in-frame clonotypes and omits some of them. Among 75,000 to 90,000 clones listed, roughly 83% were seen once. Sequenced: peripheral blood. All receptors derive from a man over 45 with active COVID-19. Each CDR3 is given with its conserved first and last residue. Fields, in order: D gene, V gene, clone size, J gene, CDR3 protein, CDR3 DNA. A D gene is named only where the DNA matches it firmly. Clone size is given for some rows only: seen once, a few or many times, or a class if the clone is expanded.

>TRBD1|TRBV3-1/TRBV3-2|.|TRBJ1-2
CASSQKGTGAAYGYTF
TGTGCCAGCAGCCAAAAGGGGACAGGGGCTGCTTATGGCTACACCTTC
>.|TRBV28|.|TRBJ2-4
CASSLYEGTIAKNIQYF
TGTGCCAGCAGTTTATACGAGGGAACGATAGCCAAAAACATTCAGTACTTC
>.|TRBV6-6|.|TRBJ1-2
CASSHGVKGGYTF
TGTGCCAGCAGTCACGGGGTGAAAGGTGGCTACACCTTC
>TRBD2|TRBV10-3|once|TRBJ2-7
CAISGTSVSSYEQYF
TGTGCCATCAGCGGGACTAGCGTGAGCTCCTACGAGCAGTACTTC
>TRBD2|TRBV5-4|.|TRBJ2-3
CASSAGTSGILTDTQYF
TGTGCCAGCAGCGCCGGGACTAGCGGGATTCTCACAGATACGCAGTATTTT
>TRBD2|TRBV7-9|.|TRBJ2-1
CASSLQSGRAGEQFF
TGTGCCAGCAGCTTACAAAGCGGGAGGGCCGGTGAGCAGTTCTTC
>.|TRBV11-2|few|TRBJ1-1
CASSLGPRGNTRNTEAFF
TGTGCCAGCAGCTTGGGCCCGAGAGGGAATACTCGGAACACTGAAGCTTTCTTT
>TRBD1|TRBV7-9|.|TRBJ1-5
CASSFGDSPNQPQHF
TGTGCCAGCAGCTTTGGGGACAGCCCCAATCAGCCCCAGCATTTT
>TRBD1|TRBV15|once|TRBJ1-4
CATSTKGAREKLFF
TGTGCCACCAGCACAAAGGGGGCTCGGGAAAAACTGTTTTTT
>.|TRBV24-1|.|TRBJ2-6
CATSDQLESGANVLTF
TGTGCCACCAGTGATCAACTTGAATCTGGGGCCAACGTCCTGACTTTC
>.|TRBV7-2|.|TRBJ1-2
CASSVSGGDNYGYTF
TGTGCCAGCAGCGTCTCAGGAGGGGATAACTATGGCTACACCTTC
>.|TRBV4-3|.|TRBJ1-3
CASSQERYGNTIYF
TGCGCCAGCAGCCAAGAACGGTATGGAAACACCATATATTTT
>TRBD1|TRBV10-3|once|TRBJ2-7
CAISPTGGNYEQYF
TGTGCCATCAGTCCCACAGGGGGTAACTACGAGCAGTACTTC
>TRBD1|TRBV5-4|.|TRBJ2-5
CASSWEDRGRETQYF
TGTGCCAGCAGCTGGGAGGACAGGGGGCGGGAGACCCAGTACTTC
>.|TRBV28|.|TRBJ1-2
CASSLSGYGYTF
TGTGCCAGCAGTTTATCCGGGTATGGCTACACCTTC
>.|TRBV6-5|.|TRBJ1-1
CASSYSSLASTEAFF
TGTGCCAGCAGTTACTCGTCCCTAGCGAGCACTGAAGCTTTCTTT
>TRBD1|TRBV5-5|.|TRBJ2-5
CASSEDRVETQYF
TGTGCCAGCAGCGAGGACAGGGTAGAGACCCAGTACTTC
>.|TRBV3-1/TRBV3-2|once|TRBJ2-6
CASSQRRDSGANVLTF
TGTGCCAGCAGCCAGCGACGGGACTCTGGGGCCAACGTCCTGACTTTC
>TRBD1|TRBV6-5|.|TRBJ1-2
CASRQGAHGYTF
TGTGCCAGCCGACAGGGGGCTCATGGCTACACCTTC
>.|TRBV6-2/TRBV6-3|.|TRBJ2-7
CASSWERIYEQYF
TGTGCCAGCAGTTGGGAGCGGATCTACGAGCAGTACTTC
>TRBD2|TRBV7-9|few|TRBJ2-1
CASSQGSLAGWNEQFF
TGTGCCAGCAGCCAAGGTTCCCTAGCGGGATGGAATGAGCAGTTCTTC
>.|TRBV19|.|TRBJ1-5
CASSNPQGRNQPQHF
TGTGCCAGTAGTAACCCACAGGGTCGCAATCAGCCCCAGCATTTT
>.|TRBV5-1|.|TRBJ1-1
CASRLEGVRQHEAFF
TGCGCCAGCAGGCTTGAGGGGGTGAGGCAACATGAAGCTTTCTTT
>TRBD1|TRBV7-7|.|TRBJ2-7
CASGPPGGYEQYF
TGTGCCAGCGGACCCCCAGGGGGATACGAGCAGTACTTC
>.|TRBV28|.|TRBJ1-1
CASSFYTEAFF
TGTGCCAGCAGTTTCTACACTGAAGCTTTCTTT
>TRBD1|TRBV24-1|.|TRBJ1-5
CATSEGGRGENQPQHF
TGTGCCACCAGTGAGGGCGGCAGGGGGGAAAATCAGCCCCAGCATTTT
>TRBD1|TRBV6-5|.|TRBJ1-2
CASRGTGKDYGYTF
TGTGCCAGCAGGGGGACAGGGAAAGACTATGGCTACACCTTC
>.|TRBV18|.|TRBJ2-5
CASSPEVETQYF
TGTGCCAGCTCACCCGAGGTGGAGACCCAGTACTTC
>.|TRBV27|once|TRBJ1-1
CASSARGGRDTEAFF
TGTGCCAGCAGCGCGCGGGGGGGAAGGGACACTGAAGCTTTCTTT
>TRBD1|TRBV12-5|.|TRBJ2-3
CASGPGQGPDTQYF
TGTGCTAGTGGGCCGGGACAGGGGCCCGATACGCAGTATTTT
>.|TRBV6-2/TRBV6-3|.|TRBJ2-7
CASSLGASYEQYF
TGTGCCAGCAGCCTAGGGGCCTCCTACGAGCAGTACTTC
>TRBD1|TRBV28|.|TRBJ2-7
CASSSRGGDRGFYEQYF
TGTGCCAGCAGTTCACGGGGAGGGGACAGGGGTTTCTACGAGCAGTACTTC
>.|TRBV11-3|once|TRBJ1-6
CASSLGARGHSPLHF
TGTGCCAGCAGCTTAGGGGCCAGGGGCCACTCACCCCTCCACTTT
>.|TRBV3-1/TRBV3-2|.|TRBJ1-1
CASRPGGFTEAFF
TGTGCCAGCAGGCCCGGTGGTTTCACTGAAGCTTTCTTT
>.|TRBV2|.|TRBJ1-1
CASSSQRGGTEAFF
TGTGCCAGCAGTTCCCAGAGGGGAGGCACTGAAGCTTTCTTT
>.|TRBV6-2/TRBV6-3|once|TRBJ1-4
CASSSQLGKRVF
TGTGCCAGCAGTTCCCAGCTGGGAAAGAGGGTTTTT
>.|TRBV28|.|TRBJ2-5
CASSPQGGETQYF
TGTGCCAGCAGTCCTCAGGGAGGTGAGACCCAGTACTTC
>.|TRBV5-1|.|TRBJ2-7
CASSLEGAYEQYF
TGCGCCAGCAGCTTGGAAGGGGCTTACGAGCAGTACTTC
>TRBD2|TRBV5-1|.|TRBJ2-5
CASSFSPGGQETQYF
TGCGCCAGCAGCTTCAGTCCCGGGGGGCAAGAGACCCAGTACTTC
>.|TRBV6-5|.|TRBJ2-7
CASRKTHRSSYEQYF
TGTGCCAGCCGCAAAACCCACAGGTCGTCCTACGAGCAGTACTTC
>.|TRBV30|.|TRBJ1-2
CAWTRTEAYGYTF
TGTGCCTGGACCCGGACAGAAGCCTATGGCTACACCTTC
>.|TRBV19|.|TRBJ1-1
CASTLSGQAFF
TGTGCCAGTACCCTGTCAGGTCAAGCTTTCTTT
>TRBD2|TRBV7-3|.|TRBJ2-2
CASSWGLAVNTGELFF
TGTGCCAGCAGCTGGGGACTAGCGGTGAACACCGGGGAGCTGTTTTTT
>TRBD1|TRBV6-2/TRBV6-3|once|TRBJ2-7
CASSFLPRQGSYEQYF
TGTGCCAGCAGTTTCCTCCCGCGACAGGGTTCCTACGAGCAGTACTTC
>.|TRBV28|.|TRBJ1-1
CASSRQGATEAFF
TGTGCCAGCAGCCGCCAAGGGGCCACTGAAGCTTTCTTT
>TRBD2|TRBV5-4|.|TRBJ2-1
CASSLGAGGGSYNEQFF
TGTGCCAGCAGCCTAGGAGCGGGAGGGGGCTCCTACAATGAGCAGTTCTTC
>.|TRBV7-3|.|TRBJ1-1
CASSLEGRDTEAFF
TGTGCCAGCAGCTTAGAGGGTAGGGACACTGAAGCTTTCTTT
>.|TRBV3-1/TRBV3-2|.|TRBJ2-2
CASSHRRTETGELFF
TGTGCCAGCAGCCACCGAAGAACGGAGACCGGGGAGCTGTTTTTT
>.|TRBV27|.|TRBJ2-4
CASSSPYNRDSAKNIQYF
TGTGCCAGCAGTTCCCCATATAACAGGGATTCGGCCAAAAACATTCAGTACTTC